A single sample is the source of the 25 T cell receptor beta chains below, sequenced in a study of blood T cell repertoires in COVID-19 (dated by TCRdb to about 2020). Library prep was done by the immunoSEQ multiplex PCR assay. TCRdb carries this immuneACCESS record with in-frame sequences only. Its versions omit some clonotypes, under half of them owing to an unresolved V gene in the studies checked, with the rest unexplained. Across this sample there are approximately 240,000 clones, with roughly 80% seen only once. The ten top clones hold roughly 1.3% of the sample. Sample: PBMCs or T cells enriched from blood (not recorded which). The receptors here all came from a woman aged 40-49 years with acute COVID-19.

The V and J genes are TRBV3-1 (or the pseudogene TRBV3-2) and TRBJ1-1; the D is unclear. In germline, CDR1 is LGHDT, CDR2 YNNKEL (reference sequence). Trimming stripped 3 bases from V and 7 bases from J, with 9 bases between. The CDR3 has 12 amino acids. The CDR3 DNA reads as TGTGCCAGCAGCCAGAATGGAGATGAAGCTTTCTTT. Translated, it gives CASSQNGDEAFF.

CDR3 residues: CASSLLGGYGYTF. DNA for the CDR3: TGTGCCAGCAGTTTATTGGGGGGATATGGCTACACCTTC. This rearrangement joins TRBV28 to TRBJ1-2, with D maybe TRBD1 (5 bases). There are 13 residues in the CDR3. Germline CDR1 is MDHEN and CDR2 is SYDVKM. The germline V and J ends were trimmed by 1 base and 5 bases, with 8 bases remaining between them.

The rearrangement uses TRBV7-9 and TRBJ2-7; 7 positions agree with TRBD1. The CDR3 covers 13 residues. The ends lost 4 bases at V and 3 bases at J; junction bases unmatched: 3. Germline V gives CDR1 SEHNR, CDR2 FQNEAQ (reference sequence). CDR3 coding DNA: TGTGCCAGCAGCTCTTCAGGGGGCTACGAGCAGTACTTC. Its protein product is CASSSSGGYEQYF. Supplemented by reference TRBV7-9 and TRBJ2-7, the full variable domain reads DTGVSQNPRHKITKRGQNVTFRCDPISEHNRLYWYRQTLGQGPEFLTYFQNEAQLEKSRLLSDRFSAERPKGSFSTLEIQRTEQGDSAMYLCASSSSGGYEQYFGPGTRLTVT.

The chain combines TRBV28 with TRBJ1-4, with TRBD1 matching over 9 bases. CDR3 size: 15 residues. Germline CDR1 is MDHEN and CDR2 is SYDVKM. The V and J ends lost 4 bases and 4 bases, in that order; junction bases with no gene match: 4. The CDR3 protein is CASSSAGQGNEKLFF. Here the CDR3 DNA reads TGTGCCAGCAGTTCCGCGGGACAGGGTAATGAAAAACTGTTTTTT.

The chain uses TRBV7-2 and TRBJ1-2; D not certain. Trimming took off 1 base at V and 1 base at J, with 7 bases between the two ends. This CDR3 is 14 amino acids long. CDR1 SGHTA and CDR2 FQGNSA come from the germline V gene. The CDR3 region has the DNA TGTGCCAGCAGCTTAGTACTGATTAACTATGGCTACACCTTC. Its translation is CASSLVLINYGYTF.

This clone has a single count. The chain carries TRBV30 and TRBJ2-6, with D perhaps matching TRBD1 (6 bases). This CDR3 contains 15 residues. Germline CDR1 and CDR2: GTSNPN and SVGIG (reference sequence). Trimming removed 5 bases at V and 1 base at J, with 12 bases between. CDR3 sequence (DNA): TGTGCCTGGGGGGGCCCGAATTCTGGGGCCAACGTCCTGACTTTC. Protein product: CAWGGPNSGANVLTF.

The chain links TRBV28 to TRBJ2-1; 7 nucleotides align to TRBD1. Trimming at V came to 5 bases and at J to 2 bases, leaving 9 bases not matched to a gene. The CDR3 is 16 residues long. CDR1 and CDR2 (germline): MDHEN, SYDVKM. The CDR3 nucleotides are TGTGCCAGCAGTCAACCGCAGGGGGACCCCTACAATGAGCAGTTCTTC. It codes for CASSQPQGDPYNEQFF.

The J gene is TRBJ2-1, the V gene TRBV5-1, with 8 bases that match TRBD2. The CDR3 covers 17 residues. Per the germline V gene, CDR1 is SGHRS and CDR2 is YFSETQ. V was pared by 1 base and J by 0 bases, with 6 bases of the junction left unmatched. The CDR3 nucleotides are TGCGCCAGCAGCTTGAGGCAAGCGGGAGACTCCTACAATGAGCAGTTCTTC. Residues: CASSLRQAGDSYNEQFF.

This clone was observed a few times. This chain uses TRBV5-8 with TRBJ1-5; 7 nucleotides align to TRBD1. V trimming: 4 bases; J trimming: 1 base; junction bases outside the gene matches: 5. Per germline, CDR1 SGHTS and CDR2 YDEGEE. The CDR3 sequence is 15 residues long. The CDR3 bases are TGTGCCAGCAGCACCTGGGGACAGAGCAATCAGCCCCAGCATTTT. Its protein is CASSTWGQSNQPQHF.

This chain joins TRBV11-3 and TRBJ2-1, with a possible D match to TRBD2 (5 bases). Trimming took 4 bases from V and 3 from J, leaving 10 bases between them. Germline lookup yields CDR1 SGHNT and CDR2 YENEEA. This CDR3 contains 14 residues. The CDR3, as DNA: TGTGCCAGCAGCTCCGGGGATCTCTACAATGAGCAGTTCTTC. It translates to CASSSGDLYNEQFF.

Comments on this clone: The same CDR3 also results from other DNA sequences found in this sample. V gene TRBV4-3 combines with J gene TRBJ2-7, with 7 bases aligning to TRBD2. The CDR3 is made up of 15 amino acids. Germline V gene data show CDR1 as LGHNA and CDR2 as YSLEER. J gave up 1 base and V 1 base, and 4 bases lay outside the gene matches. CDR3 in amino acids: CASSQGVRGSYEQYF. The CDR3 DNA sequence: TGCGCCAGCAGCCAAGGAGTGCGGGGGTCCTACGAGCAGTACTTC.

CDR3 in amino acids: CASSAATTGGFF. CDR3 in DNA: TGTGCCAGCAGTGCGGCGACCACGGGAGGGTTCTTC. This chain joins TRBV2 and TRBJ2-1; 7 bases agree with TRBD2. The CDR3 runs 12 residues. Looked up from germline, CDR1 is SNHLY and CDR2 is FYNNEI. The junction had 9 bases not matched to a gene; V was cut back by 4 bases and J by 15 bases.

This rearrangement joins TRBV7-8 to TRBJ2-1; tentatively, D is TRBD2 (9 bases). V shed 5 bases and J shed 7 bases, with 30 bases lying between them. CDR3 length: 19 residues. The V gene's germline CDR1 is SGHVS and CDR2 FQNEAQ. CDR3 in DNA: TGTGCCAGCAGCCTACCGGGACAGGAGTTTAGCGGGAGAAATAATGAGCAGTTCTTC. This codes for CASSLPGQEFSGRNNEQFF.

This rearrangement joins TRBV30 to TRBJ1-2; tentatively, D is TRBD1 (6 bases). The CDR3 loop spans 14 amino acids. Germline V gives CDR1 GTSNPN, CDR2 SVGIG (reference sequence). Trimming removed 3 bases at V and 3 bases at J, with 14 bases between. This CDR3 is CAWRGAGDYYGYTF. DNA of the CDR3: TGTGCCTGGAGGGGGGCAGGGGATTACTATGGCTACACCTTC.

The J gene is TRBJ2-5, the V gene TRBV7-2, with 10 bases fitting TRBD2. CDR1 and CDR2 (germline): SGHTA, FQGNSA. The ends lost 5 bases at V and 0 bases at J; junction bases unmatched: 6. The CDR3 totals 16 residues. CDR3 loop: CASSRPSGRHQETQYF. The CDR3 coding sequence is TGTGCCAGCAGCAGACCTAGCGGGAGACACCAAGAGACCCAGTACTTC.

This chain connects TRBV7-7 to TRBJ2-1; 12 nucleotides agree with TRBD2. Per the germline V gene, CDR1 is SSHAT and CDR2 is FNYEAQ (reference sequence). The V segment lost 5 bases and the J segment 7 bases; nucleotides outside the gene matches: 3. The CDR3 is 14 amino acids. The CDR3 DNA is TGTGCCAGCAGCCCGACTAGCGGGGGTAATGAGCAGTTCTTC. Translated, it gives CASSPTSGGNEQFF.

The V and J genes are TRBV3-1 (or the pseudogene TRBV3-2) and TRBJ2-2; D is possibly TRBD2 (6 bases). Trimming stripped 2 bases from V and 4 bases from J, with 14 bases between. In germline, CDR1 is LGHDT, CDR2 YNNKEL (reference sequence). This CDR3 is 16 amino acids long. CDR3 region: CASSQSGGVPTGELFF. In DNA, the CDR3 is TGTGCCAGCAGCCAAAGTGGAGGGGTACCCACCGGGGAGCTGTTTTTT.

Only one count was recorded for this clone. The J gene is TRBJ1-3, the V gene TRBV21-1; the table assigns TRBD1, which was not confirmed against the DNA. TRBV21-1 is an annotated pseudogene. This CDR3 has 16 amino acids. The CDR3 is CASTTGGDSSGNTIYF. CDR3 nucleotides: TGTGCCAGCACGACAGGGGGCGATTCCTCTGGAAACACCATATATTTT.

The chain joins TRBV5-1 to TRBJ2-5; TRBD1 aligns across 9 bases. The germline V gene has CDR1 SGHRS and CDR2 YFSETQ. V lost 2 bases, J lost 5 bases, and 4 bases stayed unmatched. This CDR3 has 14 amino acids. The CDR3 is CASSLQGAQETQYF. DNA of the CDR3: TGCGCCAGCAGCTTACAGGGGGCGCAGGAGACCCAGTACTTC.

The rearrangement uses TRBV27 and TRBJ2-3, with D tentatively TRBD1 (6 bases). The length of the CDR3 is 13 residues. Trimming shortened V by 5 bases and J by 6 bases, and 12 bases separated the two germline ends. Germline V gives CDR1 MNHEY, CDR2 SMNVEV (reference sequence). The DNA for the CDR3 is TGTGCCAGCAGTGGGCAGGGGTCGGATACGCAGTATTTT. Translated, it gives CASSGQGSDTQYF.

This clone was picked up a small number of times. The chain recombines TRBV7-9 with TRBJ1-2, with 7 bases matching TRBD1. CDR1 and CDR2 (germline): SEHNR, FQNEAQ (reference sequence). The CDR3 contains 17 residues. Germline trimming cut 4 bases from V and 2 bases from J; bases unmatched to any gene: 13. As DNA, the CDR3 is TGTGCCAGCAGCTCCTGGCTCAGGGGGAAACGGAACTATGGCTACACCTTC. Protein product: CASSSWLRGKRNYGYTF. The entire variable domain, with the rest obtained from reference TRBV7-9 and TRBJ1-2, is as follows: DTGVSQNPRHKITKRGQNVTFRCDPISEHNRLYWYRQTLGQGPEFLTYFQNEAQLEKSRLLSDRFSAERPKGSFSTLEIQRTEQGDSAMYLCASSSWLRGKRNYGYTFGSGTRLTVV.

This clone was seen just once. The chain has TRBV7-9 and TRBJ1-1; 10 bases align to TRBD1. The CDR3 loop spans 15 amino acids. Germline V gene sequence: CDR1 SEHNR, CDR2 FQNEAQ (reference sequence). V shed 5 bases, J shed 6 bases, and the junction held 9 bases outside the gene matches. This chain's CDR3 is CASSPRTGGGSEAFF. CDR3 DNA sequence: TGTGCCAGCAGCCCAAGGACAGGGGGTGGATCTGAAGCTTTCTTT. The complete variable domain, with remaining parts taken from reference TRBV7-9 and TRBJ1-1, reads DTGVSQNPRHKITKRGQNVTFRCDPISEHNRLYWYRQTLGQGPEFLTYFQNEAQLEKSRLLSDRFSAERPKGSFSTLEIQRTEQGDSAMYLCASSPRTGGGSEAFFGQGTRLTVV.

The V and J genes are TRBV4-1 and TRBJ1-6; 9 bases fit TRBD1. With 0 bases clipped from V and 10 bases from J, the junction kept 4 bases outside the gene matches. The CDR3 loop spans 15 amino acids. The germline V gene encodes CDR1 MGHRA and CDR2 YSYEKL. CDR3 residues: CASSQEVTGGSPLHF. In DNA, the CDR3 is TGCGCCAGCAGCCAAGAGGTGACAGGGGGATCACCCCTCCACTTT.

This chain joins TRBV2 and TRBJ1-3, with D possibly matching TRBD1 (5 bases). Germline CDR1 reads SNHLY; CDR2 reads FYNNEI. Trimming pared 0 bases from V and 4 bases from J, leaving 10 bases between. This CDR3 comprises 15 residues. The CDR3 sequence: CASSEALGAGNTIYF. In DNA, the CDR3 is TGTGCCAGCAGTGAAGCGCTAGGGGCAGGAAACACCATATATTTT.

CDR3 sequence (DNA): TGTGCCAGCAGTTCCGACGTTACTAGCGGGGACATCTCCTACAATGAGCAGTTCTTC. The encoded protein is CASSSDVTSGDISYNEQFF. The V call is TRBV27, the J call TRBJ2-1; 10 nucleotides align to TRBD2. The CDR3 has 19 residues. V shed 4 bases, J shed 0 bases, and the junction held 12 bases outside the gene matches. CDR1 MNHEY and CDR2 SMNVEV come from the germline V gene (reference sequence).